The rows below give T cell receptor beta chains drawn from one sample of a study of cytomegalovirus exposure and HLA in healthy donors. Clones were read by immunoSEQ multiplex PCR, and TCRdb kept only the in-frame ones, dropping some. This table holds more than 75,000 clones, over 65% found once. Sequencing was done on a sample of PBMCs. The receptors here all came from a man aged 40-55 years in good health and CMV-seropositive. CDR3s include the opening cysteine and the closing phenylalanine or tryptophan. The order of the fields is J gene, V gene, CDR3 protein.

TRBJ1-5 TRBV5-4 CASSSGREQPQHF
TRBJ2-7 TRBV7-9 CSSSPRGRTSYEQYF
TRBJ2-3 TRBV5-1 CASSIGQGVTDTQYF
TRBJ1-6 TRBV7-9 CASSLDDSDSPLHF
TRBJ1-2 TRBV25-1 CASSDDRAAGYTF
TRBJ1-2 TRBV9 CASSVLGGGLDYGYTF
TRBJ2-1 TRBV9 CASSVGLAGGPSYNEQFF
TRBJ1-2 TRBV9 CASSVAPMGPYGYTF
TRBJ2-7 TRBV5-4 CASSAGLAGAGEQYF
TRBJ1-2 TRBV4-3 CASSQEFGNTHPSNYGYTF
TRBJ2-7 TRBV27 CASSRGLAGVSHEQYF
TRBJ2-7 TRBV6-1 CASSEVEGLPPYEQYF
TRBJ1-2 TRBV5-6 CASSLQASYTF
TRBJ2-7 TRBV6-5 CASSTLDSYYEQYF
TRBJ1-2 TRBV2 CASSDRNYGYTF
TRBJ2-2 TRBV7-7 CASSPRLGQPHTGELFF
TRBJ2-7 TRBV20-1 CSAGTVNEQYF
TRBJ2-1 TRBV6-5 CASSKQGAMGNEQFF
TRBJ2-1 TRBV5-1 CASSARGVGANNEQFF
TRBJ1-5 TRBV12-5 CASGLVARRGSNQPQHF
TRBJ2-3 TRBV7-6 CASSFAGLAVDTDTQYF
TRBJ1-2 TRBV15 CATSRGPGHVGSYGYTF
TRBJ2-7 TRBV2 CASELWESGYEQYF
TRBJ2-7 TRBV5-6 CASSGEGSYEQYF
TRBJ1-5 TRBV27 CASSHSGTEIGPQHF
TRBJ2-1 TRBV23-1 CAPKPDTHEQFF
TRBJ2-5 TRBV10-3 CAISESGLAGETQYF
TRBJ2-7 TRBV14 CASSQLTGRYEQYF
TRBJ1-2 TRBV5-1 CASSTGSGGQGYTF
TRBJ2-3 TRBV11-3 CASSLNGLAADTQYF
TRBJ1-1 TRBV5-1 CASSLEAGGTEAFF
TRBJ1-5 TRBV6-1 CASSEEWAGVEQPQHF
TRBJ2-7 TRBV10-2 CASSESGTGLEQYF
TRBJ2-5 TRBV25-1 CASSWTGGGRGETQYF
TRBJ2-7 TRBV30 CAWKGSYEQYF
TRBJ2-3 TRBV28 CALAGNTDTQYF
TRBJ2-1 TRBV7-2 CASSPTRGSEQFF
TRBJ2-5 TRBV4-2 CASSRPSGTGVETQYF
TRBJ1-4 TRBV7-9 CASRPKGGTGREKLFF
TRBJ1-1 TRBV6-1 CASSRDTMNTEAFF
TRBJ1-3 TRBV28 CASSFIQGARSGNTIYF